This is a list of T cell receptor beta chains from one sample in a study of T cells in Graves' hyperthyroidism and ophthalmopathy. One entry per CDR3 protein, called by TCRdb with MiXCR from the multiplex PCR reads. The top ten clones hold roughly a sixth of a sample with 550,000 to 800,000 distinct CDR3 sequences, around 15% of them seen once. Sequencing was carried out using blood. Source of these receptors: a man aged 45-65 years with Graves' hyperthyroidism. Both conserved end residues are part of each CDR3. D genes are given only for firm matches. Some rows have no size entry. The others give once, few or many, or a class for an expanded clone.

clone_size	j_call	d_call	v_call	cdr3_aa	cdr3_nt
-	TRBJ2-1	TRBD2	TRBV6-2/TRBV6-3	CASSYGTSGGVEQFF	TGTGCCAGCAGTTACGGGACTAGCGGGGGTGTTGAGCAGTTCTTC
-	TRBJ1-3	-	TRBV7-9	CASSLVTSGNTIYF	TGTGCCAGCAGCTTAGTTACTTCTGGAAACACCATATATTTT
many	TRBJ2-7	-	TRBV27	CASSFAGRAYEQYF	TGTGCCAGCAGTTTCGCGGGAAGGGCCTACGAGCAGTACTTC
many	TRBJ2-1	TRBD1	TRBV6-1	CASSPGQLNEQFF	TGTGCCAGCAGTCCGGGACAGCTCAATGAGCAGTTCTTC
many	TRBJ2-7	TRBD2	TRBV2	CASHVTGGSYEQYF	TGTGCCAGCCACGTCACGGGGGGTTCCTACGAGCAGTACTTC
few	TRBJ2-1	TRBD2	TRBV28	CATTPRLAGGSEQFF	TGTGCCACTACTCCCCGACTAGCGGGAGGCAGTGAGCAGTTCTTC
few	TRBJ1-3	-	TRBV9	CASSVAGTIGNTIYF	TGTGCCAGCAGCGTAGCCGGGACGATTGGAAACACCATATATTTT
few	TRBJ2-6	-	TRBV14	CASSQGGKFLAGANVLTF	TGTGCCAGCAGCCAAGGTGGAAAGTTCCTGGCTGGGGCCAACGTCCTGACTTTC
few	TRBJ2-6	TRBD1	TRBV5-1	CASSRTGEPGANVLTF	TGCGCCAGCAGCCGTACAGGGGAACCTGGGGCCAACGTCCTGACTTTC
-	TRBJ2-1	-	TRBV29-1	CSVDRGSSCNEQFF	TGCAGCGTTGATAGAGGGAGCTCCTGCAATGAGCAGTTCTTC
many	TRBJ2-7	TRBD2	TRBV20-1	CSAFQTSGSYEQYF	TGCAGTGCTTTCCAGACTAGCGGGAGCTACGAGCAGTACTTC
-	TRBJ2-4	TRBD2	TRBV5-1	CASSLAGLAGGPRDNIQYF	TGCGCCAGCAGCTTGGCCGGGCTAGCGGGAGGGCCAAGGGATAACATTCAGTACTTC
many	TRBJ2-7	-	TRBV11-1	CASSRPTLPSYEQYF	TGTGCCAGCAGCCGGCCGACTTTACCCTCCTACGAGCAGTACTTC
-	TRBJ2-1	TRBD2	TRBV20-1	CSARALAGGGNEQFF	TGCAGTGCTAGAGCCCTCGCGGGAGGCGGCAATGAGCAGTTCTTC
-	TRBJ1-5	-	TRBV20-1	CSASIRPGVVEGNQPQHF	TGCAGTGCTAGCATTCGGCCAGGGGTGGTTGAGGGAAATCAGCCCCAGCATTTT
once	TRBJ2-2	-	TRBV6-5	CASSYAPGVGELFF	TGTGCCAGCAGTTATGCTCCGGGGGTCGGGGAGCTGTTTTTT
few	TRBJ2-3	-	TRBV28	CASSSGGEDTQYF	TGTGCCAGCAGTTCCGGGGGCGAAGATACGCAGTATTTT
many	TRBJ1-1	-	TRBV11-2	CASSHYDGMNTEAFF	TGTGCCAGCAGCCACTACGACGGAATGAACACTGAAGCTTTCTTT
-	TRBJ2-7	-	TRBV18	CASSPSTQTYEQYF	TGTGCCAGCTCACCATCGACTCAGACCTACGAGCAGTACTTC
many	TRBJ2-5	TRBD1	TRBV5-6	CASSLNRGAETQYF	TGTGCCAGCAGCTTAAACAGGGGTGCGGAGACCCAGTACTTC
-	TRBJ2-7	TRBD1	TRBV6-1	CASRTDRGSSYEQYF	TGTGCCAGCAGAACAGACAGGGGGAGCTCCTACGAGCAGTACTTC
-	TRBJ2-5	-	TRBV7-3	CASSVVSQETQYF	TGTGCCAGCAGTGTAGTATCCCAAGAGACCCAGTACTTC
-	TRBJ2-5	-	TRBV28	CASSSGAIETQYF	TGTGCCAGCAGTTCGGGGGCGATTGAGACCCAGTACTTC
many	TRBJ2-7	TRBD2	TRBV20-1	CSASGRAARDDEQYF	TGCAGTGCAAGCGGGAGGGCCGCGAGGGACGACGAGCAGTACTTC
-	TRBJ2-5	TRBD1	TRBV2	CASSPSQGVVVETQYF	TGTGCCAGCAGCCCCTCACAGGGGGTGGTCGTGGAGACCCAGTACTTC